In its sample, the clone carrying this TCR beta chain was seen once. The antigen remains undetermined. Generated by immunoSEQ multiplex PCR, the TCRdb table keeps only in-frame clones and is missing some. This sample has about 170,000 clones, with around 88% found just once. There are 13 residues in the CDR3. CDR1 and CDR2 (germline): DFQATT, SNEGSKA (reference sequence). V lost 3 bases and J 5 bases, leaving 13 bases between the germline ends. This sample stems from a study of T cell responses to AZD1222 COVID-19 vaccine. General study findings and limits: Mapped onto spike, vaccine-associated CD4 TCRs spanned it and were dominant at 160-218 and 743-854.

This sequence originates from an adult who received the AZD1222 COVID-19 vaccine. This specimen consisted of peripheral blood, obtained 28 days after the second AZD1222 dose. The chain links TRBV20-1 to TRBJ2-5; D is possibly TRBD1 (5 bases). In DNA form, the CDR3 reads TGCAGTGCTAGTCTGGGGCCTGGGGAGACCCAGTACTTC. It yields the protein CSASLGPGETQYF.